This T cell receptor beta chain was captured in a study of graft-versus-host responses after intestinal transplantation. The overall study: Recipients got multivisceral, liver-intestinal, or isolated intestinal transplants.

With regard to this clone: The antigen remains undetermined.

The method was immunoSEQ multiplex PCR; TCRdb's version includes in-frame clones alone and lacks a portion of them. The sample yields some 120,000 clones, roughly nine tenths seen once. CDR3 length: 17 amino acids. Per the germline V gene, CDR1 is SGHRS and CDR2 is YFSETQ. The V gene lost 0 bases and the J gene lost 1 base, with 14 bases spanning the gap. Sequenced material: unstimulated CD4+ T cells sorted from spleen or lymph node cells, taken before transplant. V and J are TRBV5-1 and TRBJ2-1; D gene unclear. The receptor was derived from a human donor who was the organ donor for an intestinal transplant. Here the CDR3 DNA reads TGCGCCAGCAGCTTGGGGCTAGTACAAATATCCTACAATGAGCAGTTCTTC. Protein sequence: CASSLGLVQISYNEQFF.